A selection of T cell receptor beta chains follows, all from one sample in a study of identical twins. Each CDR3 protein is one row after TCRdb ran MiXCR on the 5' RACE reads. The repertoire consists of around 490,000 distinct CDR3 sequences, with about 15% occurring once and the leading ten covering around 0.48%. The same specimen was also included in a second study, on yellow fever vaccine responses in identical twins.

Sequencing was done on a sample of CD4+ T cells sorted from blood. Receptor source: a woman aged 18-30 years in good health. Both conserved end residues are part of each CDR3. The order of the fields is D gene, J gene, V gene, clone size, CDR3 DNA, CDR3 protein. D genes are given only for firm matches. For some rows the clone size is stated as once, few or many, or as a class when expanded; others skip it.

D gene: .; J gene: TRBJ1-4; V gene: TRBV12-3/TRBV12-4; clone size: many; CDR3 DNA: TGTGCCAGCAGTATTTACAGGGATCTCGGTGAAAAACTGTTTTTT; CDR3 protein: CASSIYRDLGEKLFF
D gene: .; J gene: TRBJ2-1; V gene: TRBV3-1; clone size: .; CDR3 DNA: TGTGCCAGCAGCCAAGAAATATTTAGCACTAGTAGATCCTACAATGAGCAGTTCTTC; CDR3 protein: CASSQEIFSTSRSYNEQFF
D gene: .; J gene: TRBJ2-5; V gene: TRBV10-3; clone size: .; CDR3 DNA: TGTGCCATCAATCGACAGGTGTTCGAGACCCAGTACTTC; CDR3 protein: CAINRQVFETQYF
D gene: .; J gene: TRBJ1-1; V gene: TRBV10-3; clone size: .; CDR3 DNA: TGTGCCATCAGTGAGTCGTGGGTTTTCGAAGCTTTCTTT; CDR3 protein: CAISESWVFEAFF
D gene: .; J gene: TRBJ1-5; V gene: TRBV2; clone size: many; CDR3 DNA: TGTGCCAGTACACCCAGGGGTGGCCAGCCCCAGCATTTT; CDR3 protein: CASTPRGGQPQHF
D gene: .; J gene: TRBJ1-1; V gene: TRBV10-3; clone size: few; CDR3 DNA: TGTGCCATCATGGGACACCGAAAGTCGGACACTGAAGCTTTCTTT; CDR3 protein: CAIMGHRKSDTEAFF
D gene: .; J gene: TRBJ2-7; V gene: TRBV28; clone size: few; CDR3 DNA: TGTGCCAGCAGTTTATACAGCTCCTACGAGCAGTACTTC; CDR3 protein: CASSLYSSYEQYF
D gene: .; J gene: TRBJ2-5; V gene: TRBV5-1; clone size: few; CDR3 DNA: TGCGCCAGCAGCTTGGTTTCTGGGCGGGTTGAGACCCAGTACTTC; CDR3 protein: CASSLVSGRVETQYF
D gene: TRBD1; J gene: TRBJ2-5; V gene: TRBV7-7; clone size: few; CDR3 DNA: TGTGCCAGCAGCTTATCTTTAGGGGGCGGCCGTCAAGAGACCCAGTACTTC; CDR3 protein: CASSLSLGGGRQETQYF
D gene: .; J gene: TRBJ1-1; V gene: TRBV3-1; clone size: .; CDR3 DNA: TGTGCCAGCAGCCAAGAGGGGGACCACAAAGCTTTCTTT; CDR3 protein: CASSQEGDHKAFF